This T cell receptor beta chain was obtained from a study of neurological immune-mediated disorders. TCRdb independently ran MiXCR on the 5' RACE reads; one entry per CDR3 protein. Here the sample spans 20,000 to 25,000 distinct CDR3 sequences, approximately 13% being singletons. Germline-derived CDR1 and CDR2 are SGHVS and FQNEAQ. With 7 bases clipped from V and 0 bases from J, the junction kept 3 bases outside the gene matches. This CDR3 contains 13 residues. The source material was PBMCs. This clonotype originated in a woman aged 55-69 years with HTLV-1-associated myelopathy (HAM/TSP). The chain joins TRBV7-8 to TRBJ2-7, with 7 bases matching TRBD2. The CDR3 DNA is TGTGCCAGCATTAGCGGGTCCTCCTACGAGCAGTACTTC. Protein: CASISGSSYEQYF.